These 30 T cell receptor beta chains were all obtained from the same sample, sequenced in a study of cytomegalovirus exposure and HLA in healthy donors. With 60 Vbeta and 13 Jbeta primers, the PCR was carried out. The repertoire was sequenced with immunoSEQ multiplex PCR; TCRdb's copy has only in-frame clones and lacks some. This specimen shows fewer than 150,000 clones; the ten leading clones hold 2.7%. Sample: PBMCs. These TCRs come from a man aged 35-49 years in good health and CMV-seronegative.

This chain uses TRBV2 with TRBJ1-5; the D is unclear. Germline lookup yields CDR1 SNHLY and CDR2 FYNNEI. The V end was cut by 1 base, the J end by 4 bases, with 11 bases between. The CDR3 extends over 15 amino acids. The CDR3 sequence: CASSEGRVPNQPQHF. The CDR3, as DNA: TGTGCCAGCAGTGAAGGCCGCGTCCCAAATCAGCCCCAGCATTTT.

The chain couples TRBV2 to TRBJ1-6; tentatively, D is TRBD1 (6 bases). This CDR3 contains 14 residues. From germline, CDR1 is SNHLY and CDR2 FYNNEI. V lost 5 bases and J lost 5, with 10 bases in between. CDR3 in DNA: TGTGCCAGCAGTCCAGGGGCCGATAATTCACCCCTCCACTTT. It translates to CASSPGADNSPLHF. The complete variable domain, with remaining parts taken from reference TRBV2 and TRBJ1-6, reads EPEVTQTPSHQVTQMGQEVILRCVPISNHLYFYWYRQILGQKVEFLVSFYNNEISEKSEIFDDQFSVERPDGSNFTLKIRSTKLEDSAMYFCASSPGADNSPLHFGNGTRLTVT.

The chain recombines TRBV7-9 with TRBJ1-5; D remains ambiguous. CDR1 and CDR2 (germline): SEHNR, FQNEAQ (reference sequence). The CDR3 is 14 amino acids. V shed 1 base and J shed 1 base, with 5 bases lying between them. CDR3 sequence: CASSLVGSNQPQHF. Here the CDR3 DNA reads TGTGCCAGCAGCTTAGTCGGGAGCAATCAGCCCCAGCATTTT.

The rearrangement links TRBV11-2 to TRBJ1-1; a weak D match, TRBD1 (5 bases). This CDR3 comprises 15 residues. V was pared by 1 base and J by 6 bases, with 15 bases between. Germline loops: CDR1 SGHAT, CDR2 FQNNGV. The CDR3 region has the DNA TGTGCCAGCAGCTTAGGGTGGGGCAGGGATCCTGAAGCTTTCTTT. Translating gives CASSLGWGRDPEAFF. Filled out from reference TRBV11-2 and TRBJ1-1, the complete variable domain reads EAGVAQSPRYKIIEKRQSVAFWCNPISGHATLYWYQQILGQGPKLLIQFQNNGVVDDSQLPKDRFSAERLKGVDSTLKIQPAKLEDSAVYLCASSLGWGRDPEAFFGQGTRLTVV.

This chain uses TRBV7-2 with TRBJ1-5; D is uncertain. From germline, CDR1 is SGHTA and CDR2 FQGNSA. Trimming stripped 4 bases from V and 3 bases from J, with 13 bases between. The CDR3 has 15 residues. The CDR3: CASSSVPGHNQPQHF. The CDR3 DNA reads TGTGCCAGCAGCTCAGTTCCAGGCCACAATCAGCCCCAGCATTTT. Full variable domain (outside the CDR3, taken from reference TRBV7-2 and TRBJ1-5): GAGVSQSPSNKVTEKGKDVELRCDPISGHTALYWYRQSLGQGLEFLIYFQGNSAPDKSGLPSDRFSAERTGGSVSTLTIQRTQQEDSAVYLCASSSVPGHNQPQHFGDGTRLSIL.

The rearrangement joins TRBV7-2 to TRBJ2-2; no firm D call. The CDR3 extends over 15 amino acids. Trimming pared 3 bases from V and 2 bases from J, leaving 10 bases between. Germline V gene data show CDR1 as SGHTA and CDR2 as FQGNSA. CDR3 sequence: CASSFRQENTGELFF. The CDR3 DNA reads as TGTGCCAGCAGCTTTAGGCAGGAAAACACCGGGGAGCTGTTTTTT.

The genes are TRBV10-3 and TRBJ2-3; 9 bases fit TRBD2. V lost 9 bases, J lost 3 bases, and 4 bases stayed unmatched. Germline V gene sequence: CDR1 ENHRY, CDR2 SYGVKD. The CDR3 runs to 13 residues. The CDR3 reads CAMTSGMTDTQYF. The CDR3 DNA reads TGTGCCATGACTAGCGGTATGACAGATACGCAGTATTTT.

V gene TRBV13 combines with J gene TRBJ1-5, with D maybe TRBD1 (5 bases). V was cut by 2 bases and J by 0 bases, with 11 bases left in between. The CDR3 has 16 amino acids. Germline loops: CDR1 PRHDT, CDR2 FYEKMQ (reference sequence). CDR3 nucleotides: TGTGCCAGCAGCTTACGCGCAGGGCGTAGCAATCAGCCCCAGCATTTT. Translation gives CASSLRAGRSNQPQHF. Drawing the rest from reference TRBV13 and TRBJ1-5, the complete variable domain is AAGVIQSPRHLIKEKRETATLKCYPIPRHDTVYWYQQGPGQDPQFLISFYEKMQSDKGSIPDRFSAQQFSDYHSELNMSSLELGDSALYFCASSLRAGRSNQPQHFGDGTRLSIL.

CDR3 protein: CASGALDQPQHF. CDR3 bases: TGTGCCAGCGGGGCACTGGATCAGCCCCAGCATTTT. The chain couples TRBV9 to TRBJ1-5, with D maybe TRBD1 (5 bases). The germline V gene encodes CDR1 SGDLS and CDR2 YYNGEE. The CDR3 runs to 12 residues. V was shortened by 7 bases and J by 5 bases, with 10 bases between the two germline ends.

The rearrangement uses TRBV5-6 and TRBJ2-4; no clear D. Trimming took off 1 base at V and 5 bases at J, with 4 bases between the two ends. Germline V gives CDR1 SGHDT, CDR2 YYEEEE. The CDR3 consists of 12 residues. CDR3 in DNA: TGTGCCAGCAGCTTGACTCAAAACATTCAGTACTTC. Residues: CASSLTQNIQYF.

The chain uses TRBV2 and TRBJ2-5, with TRBD1 matching 8 bases. The CDR3 sequence is 15 residues long. CDR1 SNHLY and CDR2 FYNNEI come from the germline V gene. The ends lost 5 bases at V and 5 bases at J; junction bases unmatched: 10. This CDR3 is CASSRLQGAGETQYF. Written as DNA, the CDR3 is TGTGCCAGCAGTCGACTTCAGGGGGCAGGGGAGACCCAGTACTTC.

The chain is built from TRBV9 and TRBJ2-5; tentative D call: TRBD2 (6 bases). Trimming shortened V by 0 bases and J by 3 bases, and 9 bases separated the two germline ends. Germline V gives CDR1 SGDLS, CDR2 YYNGEE. The CDR3 is 14 residues long. The CDR3 bases are TGTGCCAGCAGCGTAGGAGGAGGGAAAGAGACCCAGTACTTC. Its protein is CASSVGGGKETQYF.

The chain employs TRBV19 and TRBJ2-7, with no clear D. The CDR3 length is 15 residues. Looked up from germline, CDR1 is LNHDA and CDR2 is SQIVND (reference sequence). Trimming took off 5 bases at V and 2 bases at J, with 16 bases between the two ends. CDR3 loop: CASSPDFPVTYEQYF. CDR3 DNA: TGTGCCAGTAGTCCTGATTTCCCAGTTACCTACGAGCAGTACTTC. The full variable domain, in which reference TRBV19 and TRBJ2-7 provide the parts outside the CDR3, is DGGITQSPKYLFRKEGQNVTLSCEQNLNHDAMYWYRQDPGQGLRLIYYSQIVNDFQKGDIAEGYSVSREKKESFPLTVTSAQKNPTAFYLCASSPDFPVTYEQYFGPGTRLTVT.

The chain recombines TRBV28 with TRBJ2-1, with 9 bases that match TRBD2. The CDR3 extends over 16 amino acids. Trimming removed 3 bases from V and 2 bases from J; junction bases left unmatched: 5. CDR1 and CDR2 from the germline V gene are MDHEN and SYDVKM. The CDR3 DNA follows: TGTGCCAGCAGTTTCCGGCGGGGGGGCCCCTACAATGAGCAGTTCTTC. It translates to CASSFRRGGPYNEQFF.

V gene TRBV4-1 combines with J gene TRBJ1-6; no firm D call. The V end was cut by 4 bases, the J end by 8 bases, with 15 bases between. Germline assignment: CDR1 MGHRA and CDR2 YSYEKL. The CDR3 totals 15 residues. CDR3 in amino acids: CASSRALPEDSPLHF. The DNA of the CDR3 is TGCGCCAGCAGCCGAGCACTACCCGAAGATTCACCCCTCCACTTT.

A note on this clone: This sample includes further DNA sequences coding for the same CDR3. This sequence joins TRBV6-5 and TRBJ1-2; D might be TRBD1 (6 bases). The CDR3 loop spans 11 amino acids. CDR1 and CDR2 from the germline V gene are MNHEY and SVGAGI. Trimming removed 6 bases at V and 7 bases at J, with 9 bases between. The DNA of the CDR3 is TGTGCCAGCAGCCCAGGGGCTGGCTACACCTTC. Translated, it gives CASSPGAGYTF.

The V gene is TRBV7-2, the J gene TRBJ1-2, with TRBD1 matching over 8 bases. Germline V gives CDR1 SGHTA, CDR2 FQGNSA. With 0 bases clipped from V and 6 bases from J, the junction kept 0 bases outside the gene matches. This CDR3 is built from 13 residues. This chain's CDR3 is CASSLATGDGYTF. The CDR3, as DNA: TGTGCCAGCAGCTTAGCGACAGGGGATGGCTACACCTTC.

This chain connects TRBV4-2 to TRBJ1-5; tentative D call: TRBD1 (6 bases). With 0 bases removed from V and 5 bases from J, the gap between germline ends came to 11 bases. The CDR3 totals 15 residues. Germline V gives CDR1 LGHNA, CDR2 YNFKEQ. CDR3 nucleotide sequence: TGTGCCAGCAGCCAAGAATCGGGGGGCCATCAGCCCCAGCATTTT. It encodes CASSQESGGHQPQHF.

The V call is TRBV5-6, the J call TRBJ1-2, with D possibly matching TRBD1 (5 bases). Germline V CDR1 and CDR2: SGHDT, YYEEEE. The CDR3 totals 16 residues. V lost 0 bases and J lost 3, with 15 bases in between. CDR3 coding DNA: TGTGCCAGCAGCTTGGGGCTGCCGGGGGATGACTATGGCTACACCTTC. It specifies CASSLGLPGDDYGYTF.

The chain is built from TRBV7-2 and TRBJ1-2; D call uncertain. This CDR3 has 14 residues. Germline CDR1 reads SGHTA; CDR2 reads FQGNSA. V lost 5 bases, J lost 6 bases, and 16 bases lay in between. CDR3 amino acids: CASSPGLISDGYTF. The CDR3 DNA reads TGTGCCAGCAGCCCCGGTCTGATTTCGGATGGCTACACCTTC.

The V call is TRBV19, the J call TRBJ2-7, with D possibly matching TRBD1 (6 bases). Germline V lookup: CDR1 LNHDA, CDR2 SQIVND (reference sequence). The CDR3 consists of 14 residues. V gave up 6 bases and J gave up 0 bases, with 12 bases separating them. CDR3 nucleotide sequence: TGTGCCAGTAGCGGACAGTGGAGCTCCTACGAGCAGTACTTC. This gives the protein CASSGQWSSYEQYF.

The rearrangement joins TRBV12-5 to TRBJ2-2; TRBD2 is a possible D gene (6 bases). Germline V CDR1 and CDR2: LGHNT, FRNRAP. Between the trimmed V and J ends, which lost 2 bases and 6 bases, there was a span of 10 bases. There are 14 residues in the CDR3. CDR3 sequence: CASGLTTGAGELFF. DNA for the CDR3: TGTGCTAGTGGTTTGACTACGGGGGCCGGGGAGCTGTTTTTT.

The chain combines TRBV19 with TRBJ1-2, with D unresolved. The length of the CDR3 is 13 residues. Trimming cost V 8 bases and J 0 bases, with 10 bases left between them. Germline V gives CDR1 LNHDA, CDR2 SQIVND (reference sequence). DNA of the CDR3: TGTGCCAGTGCACGCGATCCTAACTATGGCTACACCTTC. Encoded protein: CASARDPNYGYTF.

V usage is TRBV7-9 and J usage is TRBJ1-5; 9 bases agree with TRBD1. The CDR3 has 19 residues. Germline CDR1 is SEHNR and CDR2 is FQNEAQ (reference sequence). V was clipped by 1 base and J by 0 bases; unmatched bases: 10. The CDR3 DNA follows: TGTGCCAGCAGCTTAGATCTGGACAGGGGTAAATATAGCAATCAGCCCCAGCATTTT. Its translation is CASSLDLDRGKYSNQPQHF.

The V and J genes are TRBV4-3 and TRBJ1-2, with 7 bases fitting TRBD1. Germline assignment: CDR1 LGHNA and CDR2 YSLEER. After removal of 1 base from V and 6 bases from J, the junction contained 8 bases not matched to a gene. The CDR3 sequence is 15 residues long. The CDR3 here is CASSQVRQGNNGYTF. The CDR3 DNA is TGCGCCAGCAGCCAAGTCCGACAGGGAAACAATGGCTACACCTTC.

The chain combines TRBV7-2 with TRBJ1-5; D ambiguous. From germline, CDR1 is SGHTA and CDR2 FQGNSA. The CDR3 spans 14 residues. Trimming took 5 bases from V and 7 from J, leaving 15 bases between them. The CDR3 spells CASSPHGMGQPQHF. CDR3 sequence (DNA): TGTGCCAGCAGCCCCCACGGGATGGGACAGCCCCAGCATTTT.

The CDR3 is CASSDSETSSTDTQYF. The CDR3 DNA reads as TGTGCCAGCAGTGACTCTGAGACTAGTAGCACAGATACGCAGTATTTT. The chain couples TRBV6-4 to TRBJ2-3, with D perhaps matching TRBD2 (6 bases). V lost 0 bases and J 0 bases, leaving 10 bases between the germline ends. This CDR3 has 16 residues. Germline V gene data show CDR1 as MRHNA and CDR2 as SNTAGT.

This chain uses TRBV5-1 with TRBJ2-3; D is perhaps TRBD1 (5 bases). The V gene's germline CDR1 is SGHRS and CDR2 YFSETQ. Deletions cut 1 base from V and 3 bases from J, with 12 bases between. The CDR3 contains 15 residues. The CDR3 DNA is TGCGCCAGCAGCTTGATAACAGGTGGGACAGATACGCAGTATTTT. This translates into CASSLITGGTDTQYF.

This sequence joins TRBV28 and TRBJ2-7; D is possibly TRBD1 (6 bases). V was trimmed by 6 bases and J by 4 bases, leaving 10 bases between them. Germline V lookup: CDR1 MDHEN, CDR2 SYDVKM. The CDR3 is 12 residues long. Here the CDR3 reads CASSPGQYEQYF. The CDR3 region has the DNA TGTGCCAGCAGCCCTGGACAGTACGAGCAGTACTTC.

V is TRBV4-2 and J is TRBJ1-1; no clear D gene. V lost 4 bases to trimming and J lost 0 bases, with 9 bases between them. This CDR3 is 14 amino acids long. Germline V gene lookup returns CDR1 LGHNA and CDR2 YNFKEQ. The CDR3 is CASSPQAMNTEAFF. CDR3 bases: TGTGCCAGCAGCCCCCAGGCCATGAACACTGAAGCTTTCTTT.